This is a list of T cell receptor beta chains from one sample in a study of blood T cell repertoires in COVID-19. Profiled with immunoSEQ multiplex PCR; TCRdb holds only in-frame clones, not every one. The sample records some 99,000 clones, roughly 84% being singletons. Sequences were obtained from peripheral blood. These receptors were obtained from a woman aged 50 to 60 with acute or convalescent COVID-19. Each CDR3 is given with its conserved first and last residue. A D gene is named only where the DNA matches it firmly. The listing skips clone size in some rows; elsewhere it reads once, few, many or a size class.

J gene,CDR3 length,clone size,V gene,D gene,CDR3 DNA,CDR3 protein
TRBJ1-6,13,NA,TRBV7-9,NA,TGTGCCAGCAGCTTAGAATTAAATTCACCCCTCCACTTT,CASSLELNSPLHF
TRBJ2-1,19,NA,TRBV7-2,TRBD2,TGTGCCAGCAGCACCCTGGCGGGGGGAATCCTTAGCTCCTACAATGAGCAGTTCTTC,CASSTLAGGILSSYNEQFF
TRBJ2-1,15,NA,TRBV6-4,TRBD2,TGTGCCAGCAGTGAACGGCTAGCGGGGGGCGGTGAGCAGTTCTTC,CASSERLAGGGEQFF
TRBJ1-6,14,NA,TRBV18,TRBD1,TGTGCCAGCTCATCCGGACAGGGAAGTTCACCCCTCCACTTT,CASSSGQGSSPLHF
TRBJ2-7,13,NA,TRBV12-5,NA,TGTGCTAGTGGTTTGAGGGAGTTAGGCGAGCAGTACTTC,CASGLRELGEQYF
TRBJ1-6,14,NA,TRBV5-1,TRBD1,TGCGCCAGCAGCCAAGGACAGGGTAATTCACCCCTCCACTTT,CASSQGQGNSPLHF
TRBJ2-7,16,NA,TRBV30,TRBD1,TGTGCCTGGAGTCCTCGGGACAGGGGGCGTCCCTACGAGCAGTACTTC,CAWSPRDRGRPYEQYF
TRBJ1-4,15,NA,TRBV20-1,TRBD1,TGCAGTGCTAGTATAGGGGGCGGGACTAATGAAAAACTGTTTTTT,CSASIGGGTNEKLFF
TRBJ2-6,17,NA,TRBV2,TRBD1,TGTGCCAGCAGCCCCGGGACAGGGGACTCTGGGGCCAACGTCCTGACTTTC,CASSPGTGDSGANVLTF
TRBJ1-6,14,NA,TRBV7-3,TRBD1,TGTGCCAGCAGCCGGGGACAGAAAAATTCACCCCTCCACTTT,CASSRGQKNSPLHF
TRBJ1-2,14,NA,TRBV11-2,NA,TGTGCCAGCAGCTTGTCGGGGAACAACTATGGCTACACCTTC,CASSLSGNNYGYTF
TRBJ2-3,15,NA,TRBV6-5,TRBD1,TGTGCCAGCAGGACAAGCGGACAGGGGGTAGATACGCAGTATTTT,CASRTSGQGVDTQYF
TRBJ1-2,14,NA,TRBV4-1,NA,TGCGCCAGCAGCCTTCAGGAATCTAACTATGGCTACACCTTC,CASSLQESNYGYTF
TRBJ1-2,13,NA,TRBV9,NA,TGTGCCAGCAGCGTAGTAAGAGGTAGTGGCTACACCTTC,CASSVVRGSGYTF
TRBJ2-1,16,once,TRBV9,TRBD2,TGTGCCAGCAGCGTCACTAGCGGGGTCTCCTACAATGAGCAGTTCTTC,CASSVTSGVSYNEQFF
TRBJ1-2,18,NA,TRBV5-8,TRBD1,TGTGCCAGCAGCTTTGCCCAGCGATCCGGGACAGGGGGTTTTGATTACACCTTC,CASSFAQRSGTGGFDYTF
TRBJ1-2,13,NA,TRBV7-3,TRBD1,TGTGCCAGCAGCCATCGACAGGGGTATGGCTACACCTTC,CASSHRQGYGYTF
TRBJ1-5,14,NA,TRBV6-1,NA,TGTGCCAGCAGTGAAGGCAGGAATAATCAGCCCCAGCATTTT,CASSEGRNNQPQHF
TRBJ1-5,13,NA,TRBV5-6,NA,TGTGCCAGCAGCCGGGAGAGCAATCAGCCCCAGCATTTT,CASSRESNQPQHF
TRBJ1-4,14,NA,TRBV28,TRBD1,TGTGCCAGCAGTTTACAGGGGGCACGTGAAAAACTGTTTTTT,CASSLQGAREKLFF
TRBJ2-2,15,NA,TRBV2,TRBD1,TGTGCCAGCAGCCGACAGGGTGGGGACACCGGGGAGCTGTTTTTT,CASSRQGGDTGELFF
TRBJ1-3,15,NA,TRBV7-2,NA,TGTGCCAGCAGCCCCCAGGCTATCCCTGGAAACACCATATATTTT,CASSPQAIPGNTIYF
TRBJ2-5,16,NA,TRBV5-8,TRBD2,TGTGCCAGCAGCTTGAAGCGGGGGGGCCGGGGGGAGACCCAGTACTTC,CASSLKRGGRGETQYF
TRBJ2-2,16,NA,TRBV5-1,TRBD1,TGCGCCAGCAGCTTTTCTGGACAGGGGAACACCGGGGAGCTGTTTTTT,CASSFSGQGNTGELFF
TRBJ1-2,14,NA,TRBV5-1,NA,TGCGCCAGCAGCTTTAACTCAGGGGACTATGGCTACACCTTC,CASSFNSGDYGYTF
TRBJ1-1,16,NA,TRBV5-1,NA,TGCGCCAGCAGCCCCAGTCCAGGGGCGCTGAACACTGAAGCTTTCTTT,CASSPSPGALNTEAFF
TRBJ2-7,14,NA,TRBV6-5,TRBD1,TGTGCCAGCAGCCCGGGACAGTTATCCTACGAGCAGTACTTC,CASSPGQLSYEQYF
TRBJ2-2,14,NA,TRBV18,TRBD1,TGTGCCAGCTCACCGGACAGGCTGGGGAGGGAGCTGTTTTTT,CASSPDRLGRELFF
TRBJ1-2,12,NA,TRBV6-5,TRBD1,TGTGCCAGCAGCTTACAGGGGTATGGCTACACCTTC,CASSLQGYGYTF
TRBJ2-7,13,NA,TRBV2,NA,TGTGCCAGCAGTGAAGAAGTTACAATGGAGCAGTACTTC,CASSEEVTMEQYF
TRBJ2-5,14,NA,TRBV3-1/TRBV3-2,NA,TGTGCCAGCAGCCAACAGGGTACCTCGGAGACCCAGTACTTC,CASSQQGTSETQYF
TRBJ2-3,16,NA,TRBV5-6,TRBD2,TGTGCCAGCAGCTTCATTGGGCTAGCGGACACAGATACGCAGTATTTT,CASSFIGLADTDTQYF
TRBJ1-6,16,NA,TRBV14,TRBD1,TGTGCCAGCAGCCAAGATAGGCCAGGGGGCGAATCACCCCTCCACTTT,CASSQDRPGGESPLHF
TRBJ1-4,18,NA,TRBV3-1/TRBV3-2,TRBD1,TGTGCCAGCAGCCTTCCCTCAGGGGGGCTAGGAACTAATGAAAAACTGTTTTTT,CASSLPSGGLGTNEKLFF
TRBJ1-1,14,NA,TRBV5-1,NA,TGCGCCAGCAGCTTTAGGACAGATTACACTGAAGCTTTCTTT,CASSFRTDYTEAFF
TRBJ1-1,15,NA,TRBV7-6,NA,TGTGCCAGCAGCTTAGGGACGGGGTCGAACACTGAAGCTTTCTTT,CASSLGTGSNTEAFF
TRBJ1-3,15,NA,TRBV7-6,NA,TGTGCCAGCAGCTTAAGCCGGTCGTCGGGAAACACCATATATTTT,CASSLSRSSGNTIYF
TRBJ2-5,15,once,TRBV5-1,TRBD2,TGCGCCAGCACTCTAGCGGGGGGCCTCCAAGAGACCCAGTACTTC,CASTLAGGLQETQYF
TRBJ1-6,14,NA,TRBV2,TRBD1,TGTGCCAGCAGTCCGACAGGGGCAGGATCACCCCTCCACTTT,CASSPTGAGSPLHF
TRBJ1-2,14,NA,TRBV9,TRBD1,TGTGCCAGCAGCGTAGGGGCAGGGGGTATTGACTACACCTTC,CASSVGAGGIDYTF
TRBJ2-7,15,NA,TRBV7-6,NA,TGTGCCAGCAGCTTAGATACGGGGGGCGGTGGGGAGCAGTACTTC,CASSLDTGGGGEQYF